One and the same sample provided the 8 T cell receptor beta chains below, sequenced in a study of cytotoxic CD8 clonotypes in ibrutinib-treated CLL. Profiling relied on immunoSEQ multiplex PCR, and the TCRdb table lists in-frame clones only, not all of them. Of about 130,000 clones in the sample, about four fifths were seen once. Sequenced material: PBMCs, taken after 12 months of ibrutinib treatment. These receptors were collected from a human donor with chronic lymphocytic leukemia.

This sequence joins TRBV7-6 and TRBJ2-1, with TRBD2 matching 15 bases. The CDR3 is made up of 16 amino acids. Germline CDR1 is SGHVS and CDR2 is FNYEAQ. The V segment lost 4 bases and the J segment 7 bases; nucleotides outside the gene matches: 5. CDR3 in amino acids: CASSSDGTSGRNEQFF. CDR3 DNA: TGTGCCAGCAGCTCTGATGGGACTAGCGGGAGGAATGAGCAGTTCTTC. The whole variable domain, remainder taken from reference TRBV7-6 and TRBJ2-1, is GAGVSQSPRYKVTKRGQDVALRCDPISGHVSLYWYRQALGQGPEFLTYFNYEAQQDKSGLPNDRFSAERPEGSISTLTIQRTEQRDSAMYRCASSSDGTSGRNEQFFGPGTRLTVL.

The gene calls are TRBV29-1 and TRBJ2-7; TRBD2 aligns across 7 bases. Germline CDR1 and CDR2: SQVTM and ANQGSEA. CDR3 length: 13 residues. V lost 5 bases, J lost 2 bases, and 6 bases stayed unmatched. The DNA for the CDR3 is TGCAGCGTTAGGGAGGGTCCCACCTACGAGCAGTACTTC. This codes for CSVREGPTYEQYF.

V is TRBV7-3 and J is TRBJ1-1, with 10 bases that match TRBD1. This CDR3 spans 22 amino acids. Germline V gene data show CDR1 as SGHTA and CDR2 as FQGTGA. V shed 2 bases, J shed 0 bases, and the junction held 21 bases outside the gene matches. The CDR3 bases are TGTGCCAGCAGCTTATGGGCAGGGGACAGGGGTTTCTCGGTGAGAATGAACACTGAAGCTTTCTTT. It translates to CASSLWAGDRGFSVRMNTEAFF. The whole variable domain, filled in from reference TRBV7-3 and TRBJ1-1, reads GAGVSQTPSNKVTEKGKYVELRCDPISGHTALYWYRQSLGQGPEFLIYFQGTGAADDSGLPNDRFFAVRPEGSVSTLKIQRTERGDSAVYLCASSLWAGDRGFSVRMNTEAFFGQGTRLTVV.

The genes are TRBV7-9 and TRBJ2-4; D possibly uses TRBD1 or TRBD2 (5 bases each). Germline-derived CDR1 and CDR2 are SEHNR and FQNEAQ (reference sequence). Trimming removed 0 bases from V and 3 bases from J, with 9 bases in between. This CDR3 spans 15 amino acids. CDR3 sequence reads: CASSLARDGKNIQYF. DNA for the CDR3: TGTGCCAGCAGCTTAGCCAGGGACGGCAAAAACATTCAGTACTTC.

This clone was detected a few times. The rearrangement uses TRBV10-2 and TRBJ1-5, with no clear D. CDR1 and CDR2 from the germline V gene are WSHSY and SAAADI. The CDR3 is made up of 14 amino acids. Trimming took off 6 bases at V and 10 bases at J, with 19 bases between the two ends. CDR3 nucleotide sequence: TGCGCCAGCAGGGCCTATGAAGGGTCCAATCCCCAGCATTTT. Translating it yields CASRAYEGSNPQHF.

J is TRBJ1-5 and V is TRBV9; D might be TRBD1 (5 bases). CDR1 is SGDLS and CDR2 is YYNGEE in the germline V gene. Trimming stripped 0 bases from V and 7 bases from J, with 8 bases between. CDR3 length: 13 amino acids. The CDR3 DNA reads TGTGCCAGCAGCGTAGGGAGGGGCCAGCCCCAGCATTTT. Residues: CASSVGRGQPQHF.

The chain recombines TRBV4-2 with TRBJ2-3; 9 bases align to TRBD2. Germline V gene sequence: CDR1 LGHNA, CDR2 YNFKEQ. The CDR3 contains 17 residues. J lost 2 bases, V lost 0 bases, and 6 bases had no gene match. The CDR3 loop is CASSQDSVAGDTDTQYF. The DNA for the CDR3 is TGTGCCAGCAGCCAAGATTCGGTAGCGGGGGACACAGATACGCAGTATTTT.

V usage is TRBV28 and J usage is TRBJ1-2; D may be TRBD1 (5 bases). Trimming took off 6 bases at V and 3 bases at J, with 17 bases between the two ends. There are 15 residues in the CDR3. Germline V lookup: CDR1 MDHEN, CDR2 SYDVKM. The CDR3 coding sequence is TGTGCCAGCAGCGGAGTGGTCCGGGGGGACTATGGCTACACCTTC. It specifies CASSGVVRGDYGYTF.